Detailed here is one T cell receptor beta chain. Its antigen remains unknown. Each TCR beta cDNA library carried unique molecular identifiers. Input populations of about 0.85 to 11 million T cells gave rise to some 500,000 cDNA molecules. MiXCR was run by TCRdb on the PCR reads, yielding one entry per CDR3 protein. The sample records approximately 630,000 distinct CDR3 sequences, 59% being singletons. The sample comes from a study of post-analysis software for immune sequencing data. About the study: Disease trajectories encompassed relapsing-remitting, secondary progressive and progressive-relapsing multiple sclerosis.

Unmatched junction bases numbered 17, after V lost 6 bases and J lost 0 bases. The CDR3 spans 19 residues. Germline V gives CDR1 SEHNR, CDR2 FQNEAQ (reference sequence). Whole-study results and caveats: Patients carried a few TRBV segments more frequently than controls did, and TRBV5-6, TRBV5-1 and TRBV20-1 were among them. The normalized Chao1 diversity of multiple sclerosis patients was significantly lower than that of controls.

The TCR was taken from a girl aged 2 to 9 with multiple sclerosis. Input material: blood. V and J are TRBV7-9 and TRBJ2-3; 8 positions agree with TRBD2. The DNA for the CDR3 is TGTGCCAGCAGGAGACGGGGGGGGATCACGCGTGCTAGCACAGATACGCAGTATTTT. Its translation is CASRRRGGITRASTDTQYF.